The entry below gives a single TCR beta chain sequence along with its context. In terms of age and location, participants ranged from roughly 18 to 90 years and lived in approximately 26 US areas. Participants were placed into cohorts based on the clinical history they reported. The sample originates from a study of blood T cell repertoires in COVID-19. Here immunoSEQ multiplex PCR was the method, and the copy in TCRdb shows in-frame clones only, minus some. This table holds around 160,000 clones, roughly 87% found once. Germline V gene sequence: CDR1 SGHTA, CDR2 FQGNSA. The CDR3 length is 11 residues. V lost 4 bases and J lost 7, with 7 bases in between.

The TCR sequence derives from a woman in her thirties or forties who had been exposed to COVID-19. The source material was PBMCs or T cells enriched from blood (not recorded which). This sequence joins TRBV7-2 and TRBJ1-1; no firm D call. This chain's CDR3 is CASSSRFEAFF. The CDR3 DNA follows: TGTGCCAGCAGCTCCAGGTTTGAAGCTTTCTTT.